This entry lists 6 T cell receptor beta chains sequenced from one sample in a study of cytomegalovirus exposure and HLA in healthy donors. The study ran its PCR with 60 Vbeta and 13 Jbeta primers. Produced via immunoSEQ multiplex PCR; TCRdb's table is partial and in-frame only. The sample holds tens of thousands of clones, 65% to 75% seen once. Material: PBMCs. These receptors came from a man aged 25-40 years in good health and CMV-seronegative.

The chain couples TRBV5-8 to TRBJ2-7; 8 bases fit TRBD1. J was trimmed by 3 bases and V by 1 base; bases with no gene match: 3. Germline CDR1 reads SGHTS; CDR2 reads YDEGEE. This CDR3 is built from 14 residues. CDR3 bases: TGTGCCAGCAGCTTGACAGGGGGATACTACGAGCAGTACTTC. Encoded protein: CASSLTGGYYEQYF.

This sequence joins TRBV27 and TRBJ1-4; D might be TRBD1 (6 bases). The CDR3 runs to 15 residues. Germline assignment: CDR1 MNHEY and CDR2 SMNVEV (reference sequence). Trimming removed 5 bases at V and 3 bases at J, with 13 bases between. Here the CDR3 DNA reads TGTGCCAGCAGTCTAACAGGGCTACCTAATGAAAAACTGTTTTTT. It translates to CASSLTGLPNEKLFF. Using reference TRBV27 and TRBJ1-4 for the parts outside the CDR3, the full variable domain is EAQVTQNPRYLITVTGKKLTVTCSQNMNHEYMSWYRQDPGLGLRQIYYSMNVEVTDKGDVPEGYKVSRKEKRNFPLILESPSPNQTSLYFCASSLTGLPNEKLFFGSGTQLSVL.

The sample holds a few counts of this clone. The chain couples TRBV6-4 to TRBJ2-2; TRBD1 matches 7 bases. This CDR3 is 14 amino acids long. V lost 4 bases and J lost 3; bases outside the gene matches: 2. CDR1 and CDR2 from the germline V gene are MRHNA and SNTAGT. The CDR3 bases are TGTGCCAGCAGTGGACAGGGTGACACCGGGGAGCTGTTTTTT. Its translation: CASSGQGDTGELFF.

The chain carries TRBV5-6 and TRBJ1-1, with a tentative D call TRBD1 (6 bases). Germline loops: CDR1 SGHDT, CDR2 YYEEEE. This CDR3 is 15 amino acids long. Trimming removed 1 base from V and 1 base from J, with 11 bases in between. CDR3 sequence reads: CASSLYGGANTEAFF. CDR3 nucleotide sequence: TGTGCCAGCAGCTTGTATGGGGGCGCGAACACTGAAGCTTTCTTT.

This clone has at least ten counts. This chain connects TRBV4-2 to TRBJ1-5; no firm D call. Deletions cut 2 bases from V and 6 bases from J, with 8 bases between. The CDR3 sequence is 13 residues long. The germline V gene has CDR1 LGHNA and CDR2 YNFKEQ. DNA of the CDR3: TGTGCCAGCAGCCAATGGGAGGCTCAGCCCCAGCATTTT. This encodes CASSQWEAQPQHF.

The chain combines TRBV5-6 with TRBJ2-7, with D maybe TRBD1 (5 bases). Germline lookup yields CDR1 SGHDT and CDR2 YYEEEE. V dropped 0 bases and J dropped 2 bases, with 12 bases sitting between them. The CDR3 contains 15 residues. CDR3 sequence reads: CASSLAGLGTYEQYF. CDR3 DNA: TGTGCCAGCAGCTTGGCAGGGCTCGGAACCTACGAGCAGTACTTC.